The following is a T cell receptor (beta chain) sequence with its context. What it binds is unknown. Germline CDR1 reads WNHNN; CDR2 reads SYGVQD (reference sequence). V dropped 4 bases and J dropped 1 base, with 13 bases sitting between them. CDR3 length: 15 residues. The sample comes from a study of spatial heterogeneity in lung cancer. At the level of the study: The donor group consisted of roughly 70 patients who had untreated, early-stage non-small cell lung cancer. Study-level points and caveats: Relative to follow-up, resection was when ubiquitous expanded tumor TCRs appeared more in blood.

Time point described: blood at routine non-recurrence follow-up after resection. The input material, whole RNA from tumor, nontumor lung or frozen PBMC, was sequenced unsorted. In the library, each TCR cDNA molecule bore its own unique molecular identifier. In TCRdb, the 5' RACE reads were re-called with MiXCR into one record per CDR3 protein. Found here are 110,000 or so distinct CDR3 sequences, about a tenth of them singletons; the top ten hold around 24%. Sequencing used PBMCs, obtained at follow-up. V usage is TRBV10-1 and J usage is TRBJ1-1, with D hard to call. This TCR was sampled from a female donor with early-stage non-small cell lung cancer. The DNA for the CDR3 is TGCGCCAGCAGTGTTTTAAGGGAACCGAACACTGAAGCTTTCTTT. This gives the protein CASSVLREPNTEAFF.